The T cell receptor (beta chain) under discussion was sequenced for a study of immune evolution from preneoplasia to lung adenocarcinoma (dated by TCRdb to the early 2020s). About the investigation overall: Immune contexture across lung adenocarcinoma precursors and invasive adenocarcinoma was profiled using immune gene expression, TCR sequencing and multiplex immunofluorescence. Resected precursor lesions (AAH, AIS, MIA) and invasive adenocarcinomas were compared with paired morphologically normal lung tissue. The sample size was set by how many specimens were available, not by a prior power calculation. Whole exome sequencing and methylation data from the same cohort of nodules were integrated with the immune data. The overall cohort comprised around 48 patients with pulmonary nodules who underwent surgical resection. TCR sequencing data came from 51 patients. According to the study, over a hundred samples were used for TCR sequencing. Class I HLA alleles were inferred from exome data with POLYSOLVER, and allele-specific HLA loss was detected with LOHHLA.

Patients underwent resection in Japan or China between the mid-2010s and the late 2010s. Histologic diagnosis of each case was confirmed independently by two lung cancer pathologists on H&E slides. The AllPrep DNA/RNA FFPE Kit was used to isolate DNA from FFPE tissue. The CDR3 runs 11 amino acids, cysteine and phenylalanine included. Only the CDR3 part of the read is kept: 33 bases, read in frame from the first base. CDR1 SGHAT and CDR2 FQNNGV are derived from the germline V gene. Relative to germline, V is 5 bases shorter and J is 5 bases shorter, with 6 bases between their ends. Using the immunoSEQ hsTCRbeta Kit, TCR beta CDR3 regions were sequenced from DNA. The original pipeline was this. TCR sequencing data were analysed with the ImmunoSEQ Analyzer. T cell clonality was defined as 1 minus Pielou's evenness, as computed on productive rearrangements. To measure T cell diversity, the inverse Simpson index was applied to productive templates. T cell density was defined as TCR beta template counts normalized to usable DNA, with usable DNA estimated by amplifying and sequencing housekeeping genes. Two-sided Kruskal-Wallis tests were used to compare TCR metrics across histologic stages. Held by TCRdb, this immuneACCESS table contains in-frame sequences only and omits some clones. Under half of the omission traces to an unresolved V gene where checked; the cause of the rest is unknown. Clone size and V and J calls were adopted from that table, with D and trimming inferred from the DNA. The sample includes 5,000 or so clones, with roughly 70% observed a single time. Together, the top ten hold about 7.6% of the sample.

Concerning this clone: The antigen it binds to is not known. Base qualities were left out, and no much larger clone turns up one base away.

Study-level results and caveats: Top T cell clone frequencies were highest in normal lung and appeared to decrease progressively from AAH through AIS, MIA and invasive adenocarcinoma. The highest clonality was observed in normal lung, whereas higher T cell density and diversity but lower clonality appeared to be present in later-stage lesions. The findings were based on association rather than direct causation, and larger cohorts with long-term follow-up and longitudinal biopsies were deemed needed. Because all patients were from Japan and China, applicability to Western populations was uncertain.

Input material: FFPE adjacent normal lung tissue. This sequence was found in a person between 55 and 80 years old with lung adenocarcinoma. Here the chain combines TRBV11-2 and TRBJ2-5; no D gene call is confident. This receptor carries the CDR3 CASSLVETQYF. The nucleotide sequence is TGTGCCAGCAGCCTCGTTGAGACCCAGTACTTC.